These 28 T cell receptor beta chains were sequenced from one sample in a study of tumor-infiltrating lymphocytes in primary liver carcinoma. It was from approximately 20-30 mg of unsorted bulk tissue that RNA and DNA were co-extracted. Researchers generated TCR beta cDNA from 500 to 600 ng of total RNA, relying on a constant-region primer. Three rounds of nested multiplex PCR with slightly modified ARM-PCR produced TCR beta libraries. Rounds one and two of PCR, each of 9 to 11 cycles, were primed with TRBV1-TRBV30 forward primers and a C-beta reverse primer. TCRdb used MiXCR to reprocess the multiplex PCR reads, holding one entry per CDR3 protein. The sample lists about 78,000 distinct CDR3 sequences, 55% to 75% occurring once. The specimen sequenced was liver tumor tissue from sampling region 4. Subset in this sample: tumor region T4, right-lateral pole. The receptor set was obtained from a man aged 35-49 years with primary liver carcinoma and hepatitis B virus infection.

This clonotype was detected a few times. Being one base from a much bigger clone, this may be a read error. The chain has TRBV29-1 and TRBJ2-7; 7 nucleotides line up with TRBD2. Germline CDR1 is SQVTM and CDR2 is ANQGSEA. With V trimmed by 5 bases and J by 1 base, 14 bases remained unmatched. The CDR3 is made up of 16 amino acids. CDR3 protein: CSVLHSGTNDSYEQYF. CDR3 nucleotides: TGCAGCGTTCTTCACTCCGGGACTAACGATTCCTACGAGCAGTACTTC.

This clonotype was found once. The final CDR3 position lacks the conserved phenylalanine or tryptophan, pointing to a likely read error. The chain is built from TRBV4-2 and TRBJ2-1, with D possibly being TRBD2 (5 bases). There are 16 residues in the CDR3. V was clipped by 0 bases and J by 9 bases, with 18 bases between them. Germline V gene data show CDR1 as LGHNA and CDR2 as YNFKEQ. As DNA, the CDR3 is TGTGCCAGCAGCCAAGACCCCGTTGGTGTTGAGGGTGAGCAGTTCCTC. The encoded protein is CASSQDPVGVEGEQFL.

The CDR3 sequence: CASSLERISSNEWFF. Written as DNA, the CDR3 is TGTGCCAGCAGCTTAGAGCGGATCTCCTCCAACGAGTGGTTCTTC. V is TRBV11-2 and J is TRBJ2-1; no reliable D call. Trimming left V 0 bases short and J 15 bases short, with 21 bases between. Germline CDR1 reads SGHAT; CDR2 reads FQNNGV. There are 15 residues in the CDR3.

This clonotype came up once. The junction differs from germline at one of its ends, possibly a read error. The chain couples TRBV6-1 to TRBJ2-5; the D gene could be TRBD1 or TRBD2 (6 bases each). CDR3 length: 14 amino acids. Germline loops: CDR1 MNHNS, CDR2 SASEGT. The CDR3 nucleotides are TGTGCCAGCAGTTGTCAGGGGTGGGGGGAGACTCAGTACTTC. It translates to CASSCQGWGETQYF.

With respect to this clonotype: This may stem from a read error, because a much larger clone lies one nucleotide away. This chain uses TRBV20-1 with TRBJ1-5; no firm D call. Per the germline V gene, CDR1 is DFQATT and CDR2 is SNEGSKA (reference sequence). The CDR3 consists of 15 residues. V lost 6 bases and J 8 bases, leaving 23 bases between the germline ends. The CDR3 DNA is TGCAGTGCGGTGATAGGGATAAGCGCCAACGAGCCCCAGCATTTT. This encodes CSAVIGISANEPQHF.

Regarding this clonotype: It is likely a read error, because the conserved phenylalanine at the end of the CDR3 is missing. The CDR3 DNA reads as TGTGCCAGCAGTTACTCACCGGAGAGGGGGGACACTGAAGCTTTCCTT. Protein product: CASSYSPERGDTEAFL. The V and J genes are TRBV6-6 and TRBJ1-1; D perhaps matches TRBD1 (6 bases). Germline values: CDR1 MNHNY, CDR2 SVGAGI (reference sequence). V lost 0 bases to trimming and J lost 3 bases, with 14 bases between them. The CDR3 has 16 amino acids.

The gene calls are TRBV11-2 and TRBJ2-1, with TRBD2 matching 9 bases. The CDR3 spans 14 residues. Germline CDR1 and CDR2: SGHAT and FQNNGV. J was trimmed by 9 bases and V by 2 bases; bases with no gene match: 5. The CDR3, as DNA: TGTGCCAGCAGCTTATTAGCGGGAGATGGTGAGCAGTTCTTC. It codes for CASSLLAGDGEQFF.

This clonotype qualifies as medium-sized. This chain joins TRBV11-2 and TRBJ2-6, with TRBD1 identical over 8 bases. Germline V CDR1 and CDR2: SGHAT, FQNNGV. The CDR3 runs to 18 residues. With 5 bases clipped from V and 1 base from J, the junction kept 10 bases outside the gene matches. CDR3 loop: CASSRRTGFVSGANVLTF. In nucleotides, the CDR3 is TGTGCCAGCAGCCGACGGACAGGGTTTGTGTCTGGGGCCAACGTCCTGACTTTC.

The chain uses TRBV6-1 and TRBJ2-3; no clear D gene. V shed 5 bases and J shed 2 bases, with 17 bases lying between them. The germline V gene encodes CDR1 MNHNS and CDR2 SASEGT. This CDR3 region has 16 residues. The CDR3: CASSQLVGLTTDTQYF. CDR3 coding DNA: TGTGCCAGCAGTCAATTAGTAGGTCTAACCACAGATACGCAGTATTTT.

This clonotype is judged medium-sized. This sequence joins TRBV11-2 and TRBJ2-1; TRBD2 is a possible D gene (5 bases). V was trimmed by 0 bases and J by 15 bases, leaving 12 bases between them. The CDR3 extends over 12 amino acids. Germline CDR1 and CDR2: SGHAT and FQNNGV. Here the CDR3 DNA reads TGTGCCAGCAGCTTAGATCGCACTAGTGGGTTCTTC. This codes for CASSLDRTSGFF.

A note on this clonotype: One base away lies a much larger clone, so this may be a sequencing read error. The rearrangement uses TRBV5-1 and TRBJ2-7; 9 nucleotides agree with TRBD1. The V segment lost 9 bases and the J segment 6 bases; nucleotides outside the gene matches: 10. The CDR3 loop spans 13 amino acids. Germline V gene sequence: CDR1 SGHRS, CDR2 YFSETQ. The chain's CDR3 is CANRDREVGEQYF. CDR3 DNA: TGCGCCAACAGGGACAGGGAAGTTGGCGAGCAGTACTTC. The whole variable domain, remainder taken from reference TRBV5-1 and TRBJ2-7, is KAGVTQTPRYLIKTRGQQVTLSCSPISGHRSVSWYQQTPGQGLQFLFEYFSETQRNKGNFPGRFSGRQFSNSRSEMNVSTLELGDSALYLCANRDREVGEQYFGPGTRLTVT.

With regard to this clonotype: The junction differs from germline at one of its ends, possibly a read error. The chain carries TRBV11-2 and TRBJ2-2, with 7 bases lining up with TRBD2. The CDR3 length is 16 residues. The germline V gene has CDR1 SGHAT and CDR2 FQNNGV. The CDR3 region has the DNA TGTGCCAGCAGCTTAGTTGCGCCAGCGGGAACCGGGGAGCTGGTTTTT. This encodes CASSLVAPAGTGELVF.

J is TRBJ1-2 and V is TRBV12-3 or TRBV12-4, with D uncertain. The V end lost 9 bases, the J end lost 4 bases, and 18 bases lay between the germline ends. The CDR3 contains 14 residues. The CDR3 reads CASSTGQAVYGYTF. The CDR3, as DNA: TGTGCCAGTAGTACGGGCCAGGCGGTCTATGGCTACACCTTC.

The table lists this clonotype with many counts. This chain connects TRBV19 to TRBJ1-1; D remains unclear. The CDR3 sequence is 13 residues long. The germline V and J ends were trimmed by 5 bases and 1 base, with 8 bases remaining between them. The germline gives CDR1 LNHDA, CDR2 SQIVND (reference sequence). CDR3: CASSARQNTEAFF. Written as DNA, the CDR3 is TGTGCCAGTAGTGCCCGACAGAACACTGAAGCTTTCTTT.

As concerns this clonotype: This may stem from a read error, because a much larger clone lies one nucleotide away. This chain connects TRBV30 to TRBJ2-2, with TRBD1 identical over 9 bases. Per germline, CDR1 GTSNPN and CDR2 SVGIG (reference sequence). The length of the CDR3 is 18 residues. CDR3 in DNA: TGTGTCTGGAGCAGCCTGGTACCGGGACAGGGTATCACCGGGGAGCTGTTTTTT. Translated: CVWSSLVPGQGITGELFF.

On this clonotype itself: This could be a read error, since a much larger clone is one nucleotide away. The rearrangement links TRBV7-9 to TRBJ2-1; tentatively, D is TRBD1 (6 bases). The CDR3 runs to 14 residues. CDR1 is SEHNR, CDR2 FQNEAQ, per germline (reference sequence). The CDR3 DNA sequence: TGTGCCAGCAGCTTAGCCTTACATTCAGGGGATGAGATCTTC. It translates to CASSLALHSGDEIF.

Details on this clonotype: This could be a read error, since a much larger clone is one nucleotide away. CDR3 sequence reads: CASSPSERETQHF. CDR3 in DNA: TGTGCCAGCTCACCATCTGAGCGGGAGACCCAGCACTTC. V and J are TRBV18 and TRBJ2-5, with 8 nucleotides matching TRBD2. Germline loops: CDR1 KGHSH, CDR2 LQKENI. The CDR3 is 13 residues long.

The chain recombines TRBV11-2 with TRBJ2-2, with D perhaps TRBD2 (5 bases). With 3 bases removed from V and 4 bases from J, the gap between germline ends came to 18 bases. Germline CDR1 reads SGHAT; CDR2 reads FQNNGV. The CDR3 totals 17 residues. CDR3 nucleotides: TGTGCCAGCAGCTTTGATATGGACGGGGTCGGCACCGGGGAGCTGTTTTTT. Its translation is CASSFDMDGVGTGELFF.

Notes on this clonotype: A much larger clone differs from this one at a single base, so this may be a read error. This chain uses TRBV7-9 with TRBJ2-7; D is possibly TRBD1 (6 bases). Trimming pared 5 bases from V and 3 bases from J, leaving 14 bases between. Germline CDR1 is SEHNR and CDR2 is FQNEAQ (reference sequence). The CDR3 covers 14 residues. DNA for the CDR3: TGTGCCAGCAGCCCGAGACAGGTGAACTACGAGCAGTACTTC. Its protein is CASSPRQVNYEQYF.

In the case of this clonotype: An end of the junction does not agree with germline; a read error may underlie this. The chain links TRBV6-6 to TRBJ1-1; 9 positions agree with TRBD1. The CDR3 has 14 amino acids. The germline V gene has CDR1 MNHNY and CDR2 SVGAGI (reference sequence). In DNA, the CDR3 is TGTACCAGCAGTCCGGGACAGGGTAACATTGAAGCTTTCTTT. Protein product: CTSSPGQGNIEAFF.

There are many counts of this clonotype. This chain joins TRBV29-1 and TRBJ2-1; no reliable D call. Germline CDR1 SQVTM, CDR2 ANQGSEA. The CDR3 sequence is 15 residues long. Trimming removed 2 bases from V and 2 bases from J, with 13 bases in between. CDR3 nucleotides: TGCAGCGTTGAATCCCAGCGAAGCCCCTACAATGAGCAGTTCTTC. Amino acid sequence: CSVESQRSPYNEQFF.

This clonotype was seen just once. The chain is built from TRBV6-2 or TRBV6-3 and TRBJ2-5; D unclear. The germline V and J ends were trimmed by 6 bases and 10 bases, with 15 bases remaining between them. Per germline, CDR1 MNHEY and CDR2 SVGEGT. This CDR3 is 12 amino acids long. CDR3 residues: CASSYNPYDQYF. DNA of the CDR3: TGTGCCAGCAGCTATAATCCGTACGACCAGTACTTC.

As to this clonotype: The junction shows a germline mismatch at one end, possibly a read error. This chain connects TRBV25-1 to TRBJ2-5, with a weak D call TRBD2 (6 bases). CDR3 size: 15 residues. Germline loops: CDR1 MGHDK, CDR2 SYGVNS. CDR3 sequence reads: CASSAAEGSQETQYF. DNA for the CDR3: TGTGCCAGCAGTGCCGCGGAGGGCAGTCAAGAGACGCAGTACTTC.

As regards this clonotype: A much larger clone lies a single base off, so this may be a read error. The rearrangement joins TRBV7-9 to TRBJ2-5; TRBD2 agrees at 13 bases. CDR1 and CDR2 from the germline V gene are SEHNR and FQNEAQ (reference sequence). The CDR3 sequence is 14 residues long. The CDR3 nucleotides are TGTACCAGCAGCTCCGGGACTAGCGGGGTGACCCAGTACTTC. Amino acids: CTSSSGTSGVTQYF.

Note on this clonotype: A junction boundary mismatches the germline segment, possibly from a read error. The rearrangement uses TRBV10-3 and TRBJ2-5; D remains unclear. CDR3 length equals 14 residues. CDR1 is ENHRY and CDR2 is SYGVKD in the germline V gene. This CDR3 is CAFSESYGQETRYF. The CDR3 nucleotides are TGTGCCTTCAGTGAGTCGTACGGCCAAGAGACCCGGTACTTC.

Concerning this clonotype itself: One end of the junction is discordant with germline, which a read error may explain. The V call is TRBV6-5, the J call TRBJ1-6; TRBD1 is a possible D gene (5 bases). Per the germline V gene, CDR1 is MNHEY and CDR2 is SVGAGI. This CDR3 contains 14 residues. DNA of the CDR3: TGTGCCAGCAGTTACGGTGACAGCAATTCACTCCTCCACTTT. Translated, it gives CASSYGDSNSLLHF.

As concerns this clonotype: The CDR3 does not close with the conserved phenylalanine or tryptophan, likely indicating a read error. The rearrangement uses TRBV7-8 and TRBJ1-1; the match to TRBD1 covers 7 bases. Germline CDR1 reads SGHVS; CDR2 reads FQNEAQ. V shed 8 bases and J 0 bases; nucleotides not matched to a gene: 12. The CDR3 has 16 amino acids. The CDR3 loop reads CASGPRAGGMNTEAFS. Here the CDR3 DNA reads TGTGCCAGCGGCCCACGAGCAGGGGGAATGAACACTGAAGCTTTCTCT.

This clonotype showed up just a few times. A much larger clone sits a single nucleotide away, making a read error possible. The chain joins TRBV10-3 to TRBJ2-3; D is ambiguous. This CDR3 is 15 amino acids long. Germline V lookup: CDR1 ENHRY, CDR2 SYGVKD. The CDR3 nucleotides read TGTGCCATCAGTGAAGGAACATCGAGCACAGATAGGCAGTATTTT. Translation gives CAISEGTSSTDRQYF.